These 17 T cell receptor beta chains share one sample of origin, sequenced in a study of T cell repertoires in cytomegalovirus infection. TCRdb passed the reads through MiXCR, listing each CDR3 protein once. The table shows approximately 260,000 distinct CDR3 sequences, with 17% occurring only once. The sample was CD8+ T cells from PBMCs. All receptors derive from a human donor in good health (CMV status not recorded). Some clones in this sample may be carry-over from other donors' samples.

This clonotype was detected many times. The chain links TRBV5-6 to TRBJ1-1; the D gene is possibly TRBD1 (6 bases). This CDR3 has 18 amino acids. With 4 bases removed from V and 0 bases from J, the gap between germline ends came to 22 bases. Germline loops: CDR1 SGHDT, CDR2 YYEEEE. CDR3 sequence (DNA): TGTGCCAGCAGCGATAAACAGGGTACTACTCCAATGAACACTGAAGCTTTCTTT. This gives the protein CASSDKQGTTPMNTEAFF.

This clonotype showed up just a few times. V usage is TRBV2 and J usage is TRBJ2-1; D is undetermined. This CDR3 region has 11 residues. In germline, CDR1 is SNHLY, CDR2 FYNNEI. The ends were cut back, 7 bases at V and 5 bases at J, with 6 bases in the middle. CDR3 in DNA: TGTGCCAGCAAGCGAAACAATGAGCAGTTCTTC. It specifies CASKRNNEQFF.

There are many counts of this clonotype. The gene calls are TRBV7-2 and TRBJ2-5; 8 bases map to TRBD2. The CDR3 is 14 residues long. Germline V lookup: CDR1 SGHTA, CDR2 FQGNSA. Germline trimming cut 5 bases from V and 5 bases from J; bases unmatched to any gene: 7. The CDR3 reads CASSHGGARETQYF. CDR3 sequence (DNA): TGTGCCAGCAGCCACGGGGGGGCGAGGGAGACCCAGTACTTC.

The J gene is TRBJ1-1, the V gene TRBV4-2; D may be TRBD1 (5 bases). Germline CDR1 is LGHNA and CDR2 is YNFKEQ. The CDR3 is 16 amino acids. Trimming pared 0 bases from V and 1 base from J, leaving 12 bases between. CDR3 in DNA: TGTGCCAGCAGCCAAGATCAGGGCGAGACGAACACTGAAGCTTTCTTT. This encodes CASSQDQGETNTEAFF.

This chain joins TRBV29-1 and TRBJ1-3; D is unclear. The CDR3 sequence is 10 residues long. CDR1 and CDR2 from the germline V gene are SQVTM and ANQGSEA. Trimming left V 7 bases short and J 4 bases short, with 5 bases between. DNA for the CDR3: TGCAGCGCTGTGGGAAACACCATATATTTT. Protein: CSAVGNTIYF.

This chain joins TRBV28 and TRBJ2-7, with D tentatively TRBD1 (5 bases). Per germline, CDR1 MDHEN and CDR2 SYDVKM. This CDR3 is built from 14 residues. Deletions cut 4 bases from V and 3 bases from J, with 13 bases between. The DNA for the CDR3 is TGTGCCAGCAGTTCCGAGACAGAAGACTACGAGCAGTACTTC. Protein product: CASSSETEDYEQYF.

This clonotype was seen ten or more times. This sequence joins TRBV7-9 and TRBJ1-1; the D gene is possibly TRBD1 (5 bases). CDR1 and CDR2 from the germline V gene are SEHNR and FQNEAQ (reference sequence). V was shortened by 5 bases and J by 6 bases, with 10 bases between the two germline ends. The CDR3 consists of 12 residues. The CDR3 loop reads CASSRGGSEAFF. The CDR3 region has the DNA TGTGCCAGCAGCCGCGGGGGGTCTGAAGCTTTCTTT.

The chain carries TRBV18 and TRBJ2-1; no clear D gene. This CDR3 region has 17 residues. CDR1 is KGHSH and CDR2 is LQKENI in the germline V gene. Trimming removed 0 bases at V and 1 base at J, with 13 bases between. The CDR3 is CASSPPLDGPSYNEQFF. The CDR3 DNA reads TGTGCCAGCTCACCACCGCTGGACGGTCCGTCCTACAATGAGCAGTTCTTC.

V and J are TRBV24-1 and TRBJ2-3, with 9 positions matching TRBD2. The CDR3 is 17 residues long. V trimming: 1 base; J trimming: 0 bases; junction bases outside the gene matches: 4. Germline assignment: CDR1 KGHDR and CDR2 SFDVKD. The CDR3 loop reads CATSDFRLAESTDTQYF. Written as DNA, the CDR3 is TGTGCCACCAGTGATTTTAGACTAGCGGAGAGCACAGATACGCAGTATTTT.

This clonotype was recorded at least ten times. Written as DNA, the CDR3 is TGTGCCAGCAGCCAGTCGGGGGGGAGCAATGAGCAGTTCTTC. The encoded protein is CASSQSGGSNEQFF. V gene TRBV7-8 combines with J gene TRBJ2-1; TRBD2 matches 8 bases. Germline V gene sequence: CDR1 SGHVS, CDR2 FQNEAQ. Trimming at V came to 5 bases and at J to 6 bases, leaving 6 bases not matched to a gene. CDR3 length: 14 amino acids.

This chain links TRBV28 with TRBJ1-6; 8 nucleotides agree with TRBD1. The trim removed 6 bases at V and 0 bases at J, leaving 7 bases unmatched. CDR1 and CDR2 (germline): MDHEN, SYDVKM. CDR3 length equals 17 residues. Written as DNA, the CDR3 is TGTGCCAGCAGACGACGACAGGGGAGCTCCTATAATTCACCCCTCCACTTT. Translated: CASRRRQGSSYNSPLHF. The whole variable domain, remainder taken from reference TRBV28 and TRBJ1-6, is DVKVTQSSRYLVKRTGEKVFLECVQDMDHENMFWYRQDPGLGLRLIYFSYDVKMKEKGDIPEGYSVSREKKERFSLILESASTNQTSMYLCASRRRQGSSYNSPLHFGNGTRLTVT.

The chain links TRBV28 to TRBJ2-7, with 10 bases that match TRBD1. This CDR3 is 15 amino acids long. The V gene end was trimmed by 6 bases and the J gene end by 1 base; junction bases not matched to a gene: 6. The germline V gene encodes CDR1 MDHEN and CDR2 SYDVKM. Here the CDR3 reads CASRFDRGQSYEQYF. The CDR3 nucleotides read TGTGCCAGCAGGTTTGACAGGGGGCAGTCCTACGAGCAGTACTTC.

This clonotype appeared many times. The chain uses TRBV11-2 and TRBJ1-5, with D unresolved. The CDR3 extends over 13 amino acids. Germline CDR1 and CDR2: SGHAT and FQNNGV. Trimming removed 5 bases at V and 2 bases at J, with 7 bases between. The CDR3 protein is CASSDGGNQPQHF. The CDR3 DNA reads as TGTGCCAGCAGCGACGGAGGCAATCAGCCCCAGCATTTT.

This clonotype was detected ten times or more. The rearrangement joins TRBV7-8 to TRBJ1-1, with a weak D call TRBD1 (5 bases). V gave up 1 base and J gave up 4 bases, with 10 bases separating them. The CDR3 covers 14 residues. Germline loops: CDR1 SGHVS, CDR2 FQNEAQ. The DNA for the CDR3 is TGTGCCAGCAGCTTAGGCAGGGCTGGCACTGAAGCTTTCTTT. It yields the protein CASSLGRAGTEAFF.

This clonotype has only a few counts. V and J are TRBV13 and TRBJ1-5; TRBD1 might be the D (5 bases). The V and J ends lost 0 bases and 0 bases respectively, with 9 bases between them. CDR1 and CDR2 (germline): PRHDT, FYEKMQ (reference sequence). This CDR3 region has 16 residues. The CDR3: CASSLGGDHSNQPQHF. The CDR3, as DNA: TGTGCCAGCAGCTTAGGCGGGGACCATAGCAATCAGCCCCAGCATTTT.

In its sample, this clonotype was seen many times. The gene calls are TRBV7-6 and TRBJ2-1, with 7 bases lining up with TRBD1. This CDR3 is 15 amino acids long. With V trimmed by 5 bases and J by 9 bases, 13 bases remained unmatched. The germline gives CDR1 SGHVS, CDR2 FNYEAQ. CDR3 nucleotides: TGTGCCAGCAGCCCCAGGAAGGGGGCCCCTTCTGAGCAGTTCTTC. It encodes CASSPRKGAPSEQFF.

The chain recombines TRBV23-1 with TRBJ1-5, with unresolved D. TRBV23-1 is known as an ORF, though its function is uncertain. There are 19 residues in the CDR3. V lost 3 bases, J lost 0 bases, and 21 bases lay in between. The CDR3 loop is CASSHPERRRTNSNQPQHF. In DNA form, the CDR3 reads TGCGCCAGCAGTCATCCCGAAAGACGCAGGACGAATAGCAATCAGCCCCAGCATTTT.